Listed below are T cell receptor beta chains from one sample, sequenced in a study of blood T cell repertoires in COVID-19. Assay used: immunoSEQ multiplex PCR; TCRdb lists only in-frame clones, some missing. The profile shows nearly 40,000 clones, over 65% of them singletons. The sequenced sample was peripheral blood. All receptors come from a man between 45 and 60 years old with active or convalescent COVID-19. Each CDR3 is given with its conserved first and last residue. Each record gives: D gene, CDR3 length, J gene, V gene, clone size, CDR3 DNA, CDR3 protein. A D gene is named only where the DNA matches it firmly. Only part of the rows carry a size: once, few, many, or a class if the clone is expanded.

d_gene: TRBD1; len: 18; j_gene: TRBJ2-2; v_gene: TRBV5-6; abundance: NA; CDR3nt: TGTGCCAGCAGCGTCCGGGACAGGGGGTATCTGAACACCGGGGAGCTGTTTTTT; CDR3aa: CASSVRDRGYLNTGELFF
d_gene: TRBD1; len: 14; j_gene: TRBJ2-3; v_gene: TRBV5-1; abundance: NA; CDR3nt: TGCGCCAGCAGCCTCCGGGACAGGGGGGATACGCAGTATTTT; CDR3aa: CASSLRDRGDTQYF
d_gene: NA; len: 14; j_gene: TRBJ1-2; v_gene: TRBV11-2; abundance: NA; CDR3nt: TGTGCCAGCACTCAAGGGGGGGGCAACTATGGCTACACCTTC; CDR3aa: CASTQGGGNYGYTF
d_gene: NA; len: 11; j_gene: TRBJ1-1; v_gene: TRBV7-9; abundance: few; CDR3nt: TGTGCCAGCAGCGCCGGGGACTACGCTTTCTTT; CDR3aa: CASSAGDYAFF
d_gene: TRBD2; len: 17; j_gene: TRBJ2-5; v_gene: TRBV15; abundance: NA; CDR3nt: TGTGCCACCAGCAGAGAACGAGCGGGGGGTCTGTTAGAGACCCAGTACTTC; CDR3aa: CATSRERAGGLLETQYF
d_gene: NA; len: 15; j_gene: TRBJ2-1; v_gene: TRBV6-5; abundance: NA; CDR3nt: TGTGCCAGCAGTAGGGGCGAGAACTCCTACAATGAGCAGTTCTTC; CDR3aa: CASSRGENSYNEQFF
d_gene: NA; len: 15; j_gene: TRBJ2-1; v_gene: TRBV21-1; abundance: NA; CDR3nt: TGTGCCACCACAACCCAGAGCGGGGGGTTGAATGAGCAGTTCTTC; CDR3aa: CATTTQSGGLNEQFF
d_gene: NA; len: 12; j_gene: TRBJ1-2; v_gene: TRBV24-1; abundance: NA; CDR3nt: TGTGCCACCAGTGACCTAGACAGCGGCTACACCTTC; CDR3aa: CATSDLDSGYTF
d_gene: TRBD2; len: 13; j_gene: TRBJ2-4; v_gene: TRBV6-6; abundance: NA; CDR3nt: TGTGCCAGCAGTTACGCTAGCGGGGGGGCTATGTACTTC; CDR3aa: CASSYASGGAMYF
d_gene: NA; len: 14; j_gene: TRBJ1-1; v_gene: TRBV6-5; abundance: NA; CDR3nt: TGTGCCAGCAGGCACCTAAGGGGGAACACTGAAGCTTTCTTT; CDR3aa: CASRHLRGNTEAFF
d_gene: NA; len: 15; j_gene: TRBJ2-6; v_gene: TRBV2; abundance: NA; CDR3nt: TGTGCCAGCAGGGACAGTTATTACGGGGCCAACGTCCTGACTTTC; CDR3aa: CASRDSYYGANVLTF
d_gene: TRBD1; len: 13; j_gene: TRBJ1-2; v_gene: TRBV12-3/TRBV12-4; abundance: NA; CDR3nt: TGTGCCAGCAGTCGACAGGGATTTTTTGGCTACACCTTC; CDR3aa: CASSRQGFFGYTF
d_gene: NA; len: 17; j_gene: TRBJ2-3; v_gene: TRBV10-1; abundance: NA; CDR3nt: TGCGCCAGCAGTGCTAGGGCTTTGGACAGCTACACAGATACGCAGTATTTT; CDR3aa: CASSARALDSYTDTQYF
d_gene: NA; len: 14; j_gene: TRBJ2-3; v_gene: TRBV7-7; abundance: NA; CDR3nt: TGTGCCAGCAGCTTAATCGGGTTGACAGATACGCAGTATTTT; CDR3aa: CASSLIGLTDTQYF